This T cell receptor beta chain is drawn from a study of blood T cells in healthy people across ages. Notes on the study in general: TCR beta diversity, measured per million T cells, fell in a roughly linear way with age. Donor CMV status was unknown, possibly confounding expanded clonotype changes. Strong correlation existed between TCR beta diversity and naive T cell percentage.

Together with a sample-barcoded 5' primer, a J-beta primer mix was included in a second PCR lasting about 7 to 12 cycles. TCRdb ran MiXCR on the 5' RACE reads and lists one entry per CDR3 protein. The table has about 600,000 distinct CDR3 sequences, under 55% seen once; the top ten hold around 25%. Of note for this clonotype: The antigen is undetermined.

Per the germline V gene, CDR1 is SGHTA and CDR2 is FQGNSA. The CDR3 has 15 amino acids. After removal of 3 bases from V and 4 bases from J, the junction contained 6 bases not matched to a gene. V usage is TRBV7-2 and J usage is TRBJ2-7, with 10 nucleotides matching TRBD1. The sample comprised blood. This TCR was recovered from a man older than 75 in good health. This CDR3 reads CASSLGGQGWYEQYF. CDR3 nucleotides: TGTGCCAGCAGCTTGGGGGGACAGGGGTGGTACGAGCAGTACTTC.